The clone carrying this T cell receptor (beta chain) was observed a few times. What it binds is unknown. Patients had chemo-refractory metastatic non-small-cell lung cancer and received focal radiation plus CTLA-4 blockade that used ipilimumab. The data derive from a study of radiotherapy plus CTLA-4 blockade in lung cancer. Overall study: For 15% to 20% of patients, objective responses occurred, and approximately 31% had disease control. Points from the study as a whole: Response was reportedly best predicted by early blood T cell clone dynamics, with interferon-beta. After treatment with radiotherapy plus ipilimumab, TCR clones that came from the tumor expanded in blood.

This CDR3 is 14 amino acids long. Trimming cost V 0 bases and J 8 bases, with 10 bases left between them. CDR1 WNHNN and CDR2 SYGVQD come from the germline V gene (reference sequence). Here immunoSEQ multiplex PCR was the method, and the copy in TCRdb shows in-frame clones only, minus some. The table shows 45,000 or so clones, with approximately 70% occurring only once. This TCR came from a human donor with non-small cell lung cancer who had a complete response to radiotherapy plus ipilimumab. The material was peripheral blood, obtained from a patient treated with radiotherapy plus ipilimumab. The rearrangement links TRBV10-1 to TRBJ1-4; unclear D gene. CDR3 sequence (DNA): TGCGCCAGCAGTGAGTCCGCAGGAAGAGAAAAACTGTTTTTT. It encodes CASSESAGREKLFF.